The 11 T cell receptor beta chains listed next were all sequenced from one sample in a study of T cells in tuberculosis. Time point defined: new active TB diagnosis, blood taken before or within 7 days of starting treatment. Profiling relied on immunoSEQ multiplex PCR, and the TCRdb table lists in-frame clones only, not all of them. Altogether tens of thousands of clones are present, about 85% being singletons, with the ten largest covering 15%. Sequenced material: PBMCs, taken at tuberculosis diagnosis. These receptors originate from an adult with tuberculosis.

This clone came up once. This rearrangement joins TRBV5-3 to TRBJ2-7; D is unresolved. TRBV5-3 is reported as an ORF; its role is uncertain. The ends were cut back, 2 bases at V and 6 bases at J, with 6 bases in the middle. The CDR3 is 11 residues long. CDR3 sequence: CARSFTGEQYF. Here the CDR3 DNA reads TGTGCCAGAAGCTTTACCGGCGAGCAGTACTTC.

This clone was seen a handful of times. The chain couples TRBV29-1 to TRBJ2-3; 9 positions match TRBD1. The germline V gene has CDR1 SQVTM and CDR2 ANQGSEA. The J segment lost 1 base and the V segment lost 6 bases, leaving 5 bases of the junction unmatched. The CDR3 covers 14 residues. As DNA, the CDR3 is TGCAGCGTAGGACAGGGGCTGGGCACAGATACGCAGTATTTT. It codes for CSVGQGLGTDTQYF.

This sequence joins TRBV7-9 and TRBJ2-3; tentatively, D is TRBD1 (6 bases). V dropped 3 bases and J dropped 4 bases, with 17 bases sitting between them. Germline V gene data show CDR1 as SEHNR and CDR2 as FQNEAQ (reference sequence). This CDR3 comprises 16 residues. CDR3 in amino acids: CASSFPPDSPPDTQYF. CDR3 in DNA: TGTGCCAGCAGCTTCCCCCCGGACAGCCCCCCAGATACGCAGTATTTT.

The rearrangement uses TRBV18 and TRBJ2-1; TRBD2 agrees at 10 bases. The CDR3 totals 16 residues. Germline V gives CDR1 KGHSH, CDR2 LQKENI. V shed 2 bases, J shed 8 bases, and the junction held 9 bases outside the gene matches. CDR3 nucleotide sequence: TGTGCCAGCTCACCATCCCTTCCTAGCGGGAGCTATGAGCAGTTCTTC. Amino acid sequence: CASSPSLPSGSYEQFF.

DNA of the CDR3: TGTGCCAGCAGGCACGACACGAACACCGGGGAGCTGTTTTTT. Amino acid sequence: CASRHDTNTGELFF. J is TRBJ2-2 and V is TRBV11-2; D unclear. The CDR3 has 14 residues. Trimming stripped 6 bases from V and 0 bases from J, with 8 bases between. CDR1 is SGHAT, CDR2 FQNNGV, per germline.

This clone was recorded only once. The chain combines TRBV2 with TRBJ1-1; D not certain. The germline V gene encodes CDR1 SNHLY and CDR2 FYNNEI. This CDR3 is built from 14 residues. V lost 2 bases and J lost 4, with 11 bases in between. Here the CDR3 DNA reads TGTGCCAGCAGTGAAACAGCCCAGGTCACTGAAGCTTTCTTT. Translating gives CASSETAQVTEAFF.

The chain links TRBV21-1 to TRBJ1-3. TRBV21-1 is a recognized pseudogene. This CDR3 is built from 17 residues. The CDR3 region is CASSKVEGVPSGNTIYF. The DNA for the CDR3 is TGTGCCAGCAGCAAAGTAGAGGGTGTGCCCTCTGGAAACACCATATATTTT.

The genes are TRBV2 and TRBJ1-2; TRBD1 matches 11 bases. In germline, CDR1 is SNHLY, CDR2 FYNNEI. Trimming at V came to 6 bases and at J to 4 bases, leaving 7 bases not matched to a gene. The CDR3 consists of 15 residues. Here the CDR3 reads CASRDGTGGGYGYTF. CDR3 nucleotides: TGTGCCAGCAGGGACGGGACAGGGGGAGGCTATGGCTACACCTTC.

The chain combines TRBV7-7 with TRBJ2-2; D may be TRBD1 (5 bases). V was pared by 5 bases and J by 6 bases, with 10 bases between. This CDR3 comprises 13 residues. CDR1 SSHAT and CDR2 FNYEAQ come from the germline V gene (reference sequence). CDR3 residues: CASSRDRPGELFF. CDR3 DNA: TGTGCCAGCAGCCGCGACAGACCCGGGGAGCTGTTTTTT.

The chain's CDR3 is CSVEEGGTKGYEQYF. Here the CDR3 DNA reads TGCAGCGTTGAGGAAGGTGGGACTAAGGGCTACGAGCAGTACTTC. The chain uses TRBV29-1 and TRBJ2-7; 7 bases are a match to TRBD2. Per germline, CDR1 SQVTM and CDR2 ANQGSEA. CDR3 length: 15 residues. V lost 3 bases, J lost 3 bases, and 11 bases stayed unmatched.

The chain joins TRBV2 to TRBJ2-1; 14 nucleotides match TRBD2. V shed 7 bases, J shed 0 bases, and the junction held 5 bases outside the gene matches. In germline, CDR1 is SNHLY, CDR2 FYNNEI. The CDR3 is 17 amino acids. Here the CDR3 reads CASTGLAGGSSYNEQFF. The CDR3 bases are TGTGCCAGCACCGGACTAGCGGGGGGAAGCTCCTACAATGAGCAGTTCTTC.